Listed below are T cell receptor beta chains from one sample, sequenced in a study of beta chain features in type 1 diabetes. The assay was immunoSEQ multiplex PCR, and TCRdb's table has in-frame clones only and misses some. Seen here are about 150,000 clones, approximately 8.1% observed once, and the top ten hold about 0.95%. The sequenced sample consisted of central memory CD4+ T cells from blood. These receptors were taken from a woman in her forties with type 1 diabetes. The CDR3 runs from the conserved cysteine through the conserved F or W. A D gene is named only where the DNA matches it firmly. Size tells how often a clone was seen (once, few, many) or the class of an expanded clone, and some rows leave it out.

j_gene: TRBJ2-1
abundance: few
d_gene: TRBD1
v_gene: TRBV6-1
CDR3nt: TGTGCCAGCAGTGCAAGACCGGGACAGGGTATCAATGAGCAGTTCTTC
CDR3aa: CASSARPGQGINEQFF

j_gene: TRBJ1-2
abundance: -
d_gene: -
v_gene: TRBV7-8
CDR3nt: TGTGCCAGCAGCTTTGGCAGGCGGGTGGATGGCTACACCTTC
CDR3aa: CASSFGRRVDGYTF

j_gene: TRBJ2-7
abundance: few
d_gene: -
v_gene: TRBV9
CDR3nt: TGTGCCAGCAGCGTCAAACCGATAGACTCCGAGCAGTACTTC
CDR3aa: CASSVKPIDSEQYF

j_gene: TRBJ2-7
abundance: -
d_gene: -
v_gene: TRBV11-2
CDR3nt: TGTGCCAGCAGCTTTTCAGGCGTCTACGAGCAGTACTTC
CDR3aa: CASSFSGVYEQYF

j_gene: TRBJ2-7
abundance: -
d_gene: -
v_gene: TRBV14
CDR3nt: TGTGCCAGCAGCCAAAATGCAGGGTACGAGCAGTACTTC
CDR3aa: CASSQNAGYEQYF

j_gene: TRBJ2-1
abundance: few
d_gene: -
v_gene: TRBV9
CDR3nt: TGTGCCAGCAGCCAGCGATACAATGAGCAGTTCTTC
CDR3aa: CASSQRYNEQFF

j_gene: TRBJ1-1
abundance: -
d_gene: TRBD1
v_gene: TRBV30
CDR3nt: TGTGCCTGGGACAGGGGAGAGGGCACTGAAGCTTTCTTT
CDR3aa: CAWDRGEGTEAFF

j_gene: TRBJ2-3
abundance: -
d_gene: -
v_gene: TRBV6-5
CDR3nt: TGTGCCAGCAGTGCCCGGGGGACAGATACGCAGTATTTT
CDR3aa: CASSARGTDTQYF

j_gene: TRBJ1-1
abundance: -
d_gene: TRBD1
v_gene: TRBV7-9
CDR3nt: TGTGCCAGCAGCTCAGTCCCGGGACAGGGGGGGAACACTGAAGCTTTCTTT
CDR3aa: CASSSVPGQGGNTEAFF

j_gene: TRBJ1-1
abundance: few
d_gene: TRBD1
v_gene: TRBV7-9
CDR3nt: TGTGCCAGCAGCTCGCAGGGGGCGAGCAGGAACACTGAAGCTTTCTTT
CDR3aa: CASSSQGASRNTEAFF

j_gene: TRBJ1-5
abundance: medium-sized
d_gene: -
v_gene: TRBV29-1
CDR3nt: TGCAGCGTAGGCGACGACAGTGACCAGCCCCAGCATTTT
CDR3aa: CSVGDDSDQPQHF

j_gene: TRBJ1-1
abundance: -
d_gene: -
v_gene: TRBV13
CDR3nt: TGTGCCAGCAGCTACCGGGGGGCAAGTAGGACTGAAGCTTTCTTT
CDR3aa: CASSYRGASRTEAFF

j_gene: TRBJ2-3
abundance: few
d_gene: -
v_gene: TRBV7-3
CDR3nt: TGTGCCAGCAGCTTCGGGGCAGGGACTGGCACAGATACGCAGTATTTT
CDR3aa: CASSFGAGTGTDTQYF

j_gene: TRBJ1-3
abundance: few
d_gene: -
v_gene: TRBV5-6
CDR3nt: TGTGCCAGCAGCCAACTTGGGGGGGGCTCTGGAAACACCATATATTTT
CDR3aa: CASSQLGGGSGNTIYF

j_gene: TRBJ2-3
abundance: -
d_gene: -
v_gene: TRBV5-4
CDR3nt: TGTGCCAGCAGCTTGGGACTACCGCCCGATACGCAGTATTTT
CDR3aa: CASSLGLPPDTQYF

j_gene: TRBJ1-2
abundance: -
d_gene: -
v_gene: TRBV28
CDR3nt: TGTGCCAGCAGTCGGAGCCAGAGTGGTGGCTACACCTTC
CDR3aa: CASSRSQSGGYTF

j_gene: TRBJ1-5
abundance: few
d_gene: -
v_gene: TRBV6-5
CDR3nt: TGTGCCAGCAGTCTAACCTTAAGAGAGCCCCAGCATTTT
CDR3aa: CASSLTLREPQHF

j_gene: TRBJ2-7
abundance: few
d_gene: -
v_gene: TRBV29-1
CDR3nt: TGCAGCGCTACGGACACCTACGAGCAGTACTTC
CDR3aa: CSATDTYEQYF

j_gene: TRBJ1-1
abundance: -
d_gene: -
v_gene: TRBV10-3
CDR3nt: TGTGCCATCAGCGCCGGTCTCTTGAACACTGAAGCTTTCTTT
CDR3aa: CAISAGLLNTEAFF

j_gene: TRBJ1-2
abundance: -
d_gene: -
v_gene: TRBV2
CDR3nt: TGTGCCAGCAGTGAAAGGGGCGGCTATGGCTACACCTTC
CDR3aa: CASSERGGYGYTF

j_gene: TRBJ1-1
abundance: few
d_gene: TRBD1
v_gene: TRBV11-2
CDR3nt: TGTGCCAGCAGCCCGCGGACAGGGACGAACACTGAAGCTTTCTTT
CDR3aa: CASSPRTGTNTEAFF

j_gene: TRBJ2-3
abundance: -
d_gene: -
v_gene: TRBV28
CDR3nt: TGTGCCAGCACCCACGGGGGTCAATCAGATACGCAGTATTTT
CDR3aa: CASTHGGQSDTQYF